A selection of T cell receptor beta chains follows, all from one sample in a study of CD8 T cells in Susac syndrome. TCRdb reprocessed the immunoSEQ multiplex PCR reads via MiXCR and lists one record per CDR3 protein. The sample yields about 140,000 distinct CDR3 sequences, approximately 95% seen once. The specimen was CD4+ T cells from PBMCs. The receptors shown here come from a human donor with Susac syndrome. Both conserved end residues are part of each CDR3. D genes are given only for firm matches. The size of a clone is reported for some rows only, either as once, few or many, or as a class for expanded clones.

abundance | j_gene | d_gene | v_gene | len | CDR3nt | CDR3aa
NA | TRBJ2-2 | NA | TRBV20-1 | 14 | TGCAGTGCTAGACGGGGGAGAGGAACCGGGGAGCTGTTTTTT | CSARRGRGTGELFF
NA | TRBJ2-5 | TRBD2 | TRBV20-1 | 16 | TGCAGTGCCACTAGGGCTAGCGGGACCTACCAAGAGACCCAGTACTTC | CSATRASGTYQETQYF
once | TRBJ1-2 | TRBD1 | TRBV7-2 | 15 | TGTGCCAGCAGCTTCTATACGGACAGGAACTATGGCTACACCTTC | CASSFYTDRNYGYTF
NA | TRBJ2-1 | NA | TRBV7-9 | 16 | TGTGCCAGCAGCCGATTCGGACTGAATCTATACAATGAGCAGTTCTTC | CASSRFGLNLYNEQFF
NA | TRBJ1-5 | NA | TRBV30 | 15 | TGTGCCTGGAGTGGGGGGACTACAGGGAATCAGCCCCAGCATTTT | CAWSGGTTGNQPQHF
NA | TRBJ1-2 | NA | TRBV28 | 14 | TGTGCCAGCACTCTTTCCGGGCCCAACTATGGCTACACCTTC | CASTLSGPNYGYTF
once | TRBJ2-5 | TRBD2 | TRBV7-3 | 14 | TGTGCCAGCAGCCAATCAGCGGGAGCGGAGACCCAGTACTTC | CASSQSAGAETQYF
NA | TRBJ2-5 | NA | TRBV20-1 | 11 | TGCAGTGCTATCTCTAGAGAGACCCAGTACTTC | CSAISRETQYF
NA | TRBJ1-2 | NA | TRBV28 | 12 | TGTGCCAGCAGTCCGATAAAGACTGGCTACACCTTC | CASSPIKTGYTF
NA | TRBJ2-5 | NA | TRBV6-2/TRBV6-3 | 12 | TGTGCCAGCGCTGCCGTCGAAGAGACCCAGTACTTC | CASAAVEETQYF
NA | TRBJ2-2 | NA | TRBV9 | 16 | TGTGCCAGCAGCGTAGTCCCTTGGGGTAACACCGGGGAGCTGTTTTTT | CASSVVPWGNTGELFF
NA | TRBJ1-2 | TRBD1 | TRBV20-1 | 14 | TGCAGTGCTCCCACCGGGACAGAAAGATATGGCTACACCTTC | CSAPTGTERYGYTF
NA | TRBJ1-4 | NA | TRBV20-1 | 13 | TGCAGTGCCACCGGGGACCCTGGCGAAAAACTGTTTTTT | CSATGDPGEKLFF
NA | TRBJ2-7 | NA | TRBV29-1 | 11 | TGCAGCGTTGAAGACAGGGGCGAGCAGTACTTC | CSVEDRGEQYF
NA | TRBJ2-5 | TRBD1 | TRBV7-9 | 13 | TGTGCCAGCAGCATACAGGGGGAAGAGACCCAGTACTTC | CASSIQGEETQYF
NA | TRBJ2-5 | TRBD2 | TRBV9 | 15 | TGTGCCAGCAGCGTCGGCGGGAGCATCCAAGAGACCCAGTACTTC | CASSVGGSIQETQYF
NA | TRBJ1-2 | NA | TRBV5-1 | 13 | TGCGCCAGCAGCCTTACAGTTGCCGAAGGCTACACCTTC | CASSLTVAEGYTF
NA | TRBJ2-1 | NA | TRBV9 | 13 | TGTGCCAGCAGCCCGGGGCCATCCAATGAGCAGTTCTTC | CASSPGPSNEQFF
NA | TRBJ1-6 | NA | TRBV12-3/TRBV12-4 | 13 | TGTGCCAGCAGCCCACCCCCGGGGTCACCCCTCCACTTT | CASSPPPGSPLHF
few | TRBJ1-2 | NA | TRBV30 | 12 | TGTGCCTGGAGTAAGGGTAACTATGGCTACACCTTC | CAWSKGNYGYTF
NA | TRBJ1-1 | NA | TRBV19 | 11 | TGTGCCAGTAGCTACGACAGTCGCGCTTTCTTT | CASSYDSRAFF
NA | TRBJ2-2 | NA | TRBV20-1 | 15 | TGCAGTGCTAGAGCACCGGGACAGAACACCGGGGAGCTGTTTTTT | CSARAPGQNTGELFF
NA | TRBJ2-7 | TRBD1 | TRBV28 | 16 | TGTGCCAGCAGTTTCTTCTGGCAGGGGGATGCTCGCGAGCAGTACTTC | CASSFFWQGDAREQYF
NA | TRBJ2-3 | NA | TRBV6-2/TRBV6-3 | 15 | TGTGCCAGCAGCTACGCCCGCGGGGTCACAGATACGCAGTATTTT | CASSYARGVTDTQYF
NA | TRBJ2-1 | TRBD2 | TRBV9 | 14 | TGTGCCAGCAGCGTAGATAGCGGGGGGGGTGAGCAGTTCTTC | CASSVDSGGGEQFF
NA | TRBJ2-7 | NA | TRBV30 | 15 | TGTGCCTGGACTCCTAGGGGCCGCCAGGCCATCGAGCAGTACTTC | CAWTPRGRQAIEQYF
NA | TRBJ2-1 | NA | TRBV6-6 | 14 | TGTGCCAGCAGTCCCAGGGGTTCGAACAATGAGCAGTTCTTC | CASSPRGSNNEQFF
NA | TRBJ2-3 | TRBD2 | TRBV7-2 | 16 | TGTGCCAGCAGCCTAGAGGGACTAGTTTTAACAGATACGCAGTATTTT | CASSLEGLVLTDTQYF
NA | TRBJ1-2 | NA | TRBV20-1 | 14 | TGCAGTGCTAGAGTTATTAACATTAACTATGGCTACACCTTC | CSARVININYGYTF
NA | TRBJ1-5 | NA | TRBV5-1 | 14 | TGCGCCAGCAGCCCGGACAGCTCAGGGCAGCCCCAGCATTTT | CASSPDSSGQPQHF
NA | TRBJ2-1 | NA | TRBV4-1 | 17 | TGCGCCAGCAGCCAAGTTGGTCGGGGGAGCTCCTACAATGAGCAGTTCTTC | CASSQVGRGSSYNEQFF
NA | TRBJ1-1 | TRBD1 | TRBV5-1 | 13 | TGCGCCAGCAGCTGGGGACAGGACACTGAAGCTTTCTTT | CASSWGQDTEAFF
NA | TRBJ1-1 | TRBD1 | TRBV30 | 16 | TGTGCCTGGAGACTCGGGACAGGCGGGCGGAAGACTGAAGCTTTCTTT | CAWRLGTGGRKTEAFF
NA | TRBJ2-2 | NA | TRBV7-2 | 13 | TGTGCCAGCGGCGATCCATGGGCCGGGGAGCTGTTTTTT | CASGDPWAGELFF
once | TRBJ2-7 | TRBD2 | TRBV14 | 15 | TGTGCCAGCAGCCAAGAGGGCGGGAGGATCTACGAGCAGTACTTC | CASSQEGGRIYEQYF
NA | TRBJ2-1 | NA | TRBV18 | 12 | TGTGCCAGCTCACCAGGGTCGGATGAGCAGTTCTTC | CASSPGSDEQFF
NA | TRBJ2-1 | NA | TRBV3-1 | 15 | TGTGCCAGCAGCCAAGGGGGGGGGCTGTACAATGAGCAGTTCTTC | CASSQGGGLYNEQFF
NA | TRBJ1-5 | NA | TRBV20-1 | 18 | TGCAGTGCTCCCCGCCGCGGGGGAGGAAGGGGGAGCAATCAGCCCCAGCATTTT | CSAPRRGGGRGSNQPQHF
NA | TRBJ1-2 | NA | TRBV28 | 11 | TGTGCCAGCAGTTCCGACTCGAGCTACACCTTC | CASSSDSSYTF
NA | TRBJ2-3 | TRBD1 | TRBV5-1 | 14 | TGCGCCAGCAGCCGGGACAGGGTCACAGATACGCAGTATTTT | CASSRDRVTDTQYF
once | TRBJ2-1 | TRBD1 | TRBV9 | 16 | TGTGCCAGCAGCGTAACGGACAGGGGGCAGTACAATGAGCAGTTCTTC | CASSVTDRGQYNEQFF
NA | TRBJ2-5 | TRBD2 | TRBV7-9 | 15 | TGTGCCAGCAGCCCCAATAGCGGGGCGCAAGAGACCCAGTACTTC | CASSPNSGAQETQYF
NA | TRBJ2-7 | TRBD1 | TRBV5-1 | 15 | TGCGCCAGCAGCTTACGGACAGGGGGACTCGACGAGCAGTACTTC | CASSLRTGGLDEQYF
NA | TRBJ2-1 | NA | TRBV7-3 | 14 | TGTGCCAGCAGCTTAAACGCGGGGTCGGGGGAGCAGTTCTTC | CASSLNAGSGEQFF
once | TRBJ2-1 | NA | TRBV11-3 | 13 | TGTGCCAGCACCGACGGAGGACCTAATGAGCAGTTCTTC | CASTDGGPNEQFF
NA | TRBJ1-2 | NA | TRBV28 | 14 | TGTGCCAGCAGTTTACCAGGCGGTAACTATGGCTACACCTTC | CASSLPGGNYGYTF
NA | TRBJ1-2 | NA | TRBV2 | 12 | TGTGCCAGCAGGCCCAACACCTATGGCTACACCTTC | CASRPNTYGYTF
NA | TRBJ1-2 | TRBD1 | TRBV4-1 | 17 | TGCGCCAGCAGCCCTATCCTCTCCCTAACAGGGGGCGGTGGCTACACCTTC | CASSPILSLTGGGGYTF
NA | TRBJ1-2 | NA | TRBV20-1 | 14 | TGCAGTGCTGGGACCGAGATAGGGTTGTATGGCTACACCTTC | CSAGTEIGLYGYTF
NA | TRBJ2-3 | NA | TRBV14 | 15 | TGTGCCAGCAGCCAAGGACTGGGAGCCACAGATACGCAGTATTTT | CASSQGLGATDTQYF
NA | TRBJ2-1 | NA | TRBV29-1 | 14 | TGCAGCGTTGAAGGGTTCGGCAGCTACAATGAGCAGTTCTTC | CSVEGFGSYNEQFF
NA | TRBJ1-2 | TRBD1 | TRBV28 | 14 | TGTGCCAGCAGCACGCCAGGGGGGTCCTATGGCTACACCTTC | CASSTPGGSYGYTF
NA | TRBJ2-2 | NA | TRBV7-8 | 16 | TGTGCCAGCAGCCCCGATGGGGGGGCCAACACCGGGGAGCTGTTTTTT | CASSPDGGANTGELFF